Reported below is one TCR beta chain. Its antigen is not known. The sample belongs to a study of T cell responses to AZD1222 COVID-19 vaccine. Overall study: Second-dose intervals near 4 or 12 weeks were combined. Findings and limits, study-wide: After the peak T cell response, and only then, were repertoires sampled. CD4 TCRs linked to vaccination spanned spike, dominating at 160-218 and 743-854. Reports indicate that nearly half of spike-specific TCRs are directed at unmutated variant regions.

TCRdb keeps only in-frame clones here, not all; method: immunoSEQ multiplex PCR. The sample carries about 92,000 clones, about 89% recorded once. Here the sequenced sample was peripheral blood, taken on day 0 of AZD1222 vaccination. This sequence was found in an adult in good health.

CDR3 coding DNA: TGTGCCAGCAAAGTTAGGGGGGGCGAAGCTTTCTTT. It translates to CASKVRGGEAFF. The chain recombines TRBV6-5 with TRBJ1-1; tentatively, D is TRBD1 (6 bases). Germline V lookup: CDR1 MNHEY, CDR2 SVGAGI. The CDR3 is 12 residues long. The V and J ends lost 7 bases and 8 bases respectively, with 14 bases between them.